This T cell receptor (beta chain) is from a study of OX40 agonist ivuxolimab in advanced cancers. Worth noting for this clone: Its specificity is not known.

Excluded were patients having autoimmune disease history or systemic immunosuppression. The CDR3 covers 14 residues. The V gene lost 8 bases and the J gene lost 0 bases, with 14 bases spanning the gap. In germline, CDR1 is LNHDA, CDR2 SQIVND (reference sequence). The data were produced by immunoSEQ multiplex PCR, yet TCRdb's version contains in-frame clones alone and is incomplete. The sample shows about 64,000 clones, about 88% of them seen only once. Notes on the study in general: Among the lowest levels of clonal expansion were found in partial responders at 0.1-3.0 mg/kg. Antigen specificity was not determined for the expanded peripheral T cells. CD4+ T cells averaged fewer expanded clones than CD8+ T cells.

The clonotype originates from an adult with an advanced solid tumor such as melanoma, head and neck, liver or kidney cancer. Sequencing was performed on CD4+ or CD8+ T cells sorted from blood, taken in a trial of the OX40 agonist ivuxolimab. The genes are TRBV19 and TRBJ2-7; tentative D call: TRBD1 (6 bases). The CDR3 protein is CASHQTGSSYEQYF. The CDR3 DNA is TGTGCCAGTCACCAGACAGGCAGCTCCTACGAGCAGTACTTC.